The sample holds one count of the clone carrying this T cell receptor (beta chain). V gave up 1 base and J gave up 2 bases, with 14 bases separating them. This CDR3 comprises 16 residues. Germline CDR1 and CDR2: MDHEN and SYDVKM. This table comes from immunoSEQ multiplex PCR, and its TCRdb copy is limited to in-frame clones, with some not included. The top ten hold approximately 1.8% of the sample, which has approximately 72,000 clones, 80% to 95% seen once. The data are from a study of T cell changes during pregnancy in multiple sclerosis. V usage is TRBV28 and J usage is TRBJ2-5, with D possibly being TRBD1 (5 bases). The receptor comes from a female donor in good health, enrolled as a control in a pregnancy study. The material was peripheral blood, obtained in the first trimester of pregnancy. The CDR3: CASSLSGRAIQETQYF. DNA of the CDR3: TGTGCCAGCAGTTTATCGGGCAGGGCGATACAAGAGACCCAGTACTTC.